Below are 31 T cell receptor beta chains sequenced from a single sample in a study of cytomegalovirus exposure and HLA in healthy donors. Amplification used 60 Vbeta primers and 13 Jbeta primers. Produced via immunoSEQ multiplex PCR; TCRdb's table is partial and in-frame only. Of roughly 120,000 clones in the sample, roughly 74% are singletons; the top ten hold 6.6%. Input material: PBMCs. The source of these receptors is a man between 40 and 49 years old in good health and CMV-seropositive.

The gene calls are TRBV2 and TRBJ2-1; 9 bases agree with TRBD2. The ends lost 4 bases at V and 6 bases at J; junction bases unmatched: 4. The CDR3 spans 14 residues. CDR1 is SNHLY and CDR2 is FYNNEI in the germline V gene. The chain's CDR3 is CASSGLAGSNEQFF. The CDR3 DNA reads as TGTGCCAGCAGTGGGCTAGCGGGGTCCAATGAGCAGTTCTTC. The full variable domain, in which reference TRBV2 and TRBJ2-1 provide the parts outside the CDR3, is EPEVTQTPSHQVTQMGQEVILRCVPISNHLYFYWYRQILGQKVEFLVSFYNNEISEKSEIFDDQFSVERPDGSNFTLKIRSTKLEDSAMYFCASSGLAGSNEQFFGPGTRLTVL.

This sequence joins TRBV7-9 and TRBJ2-7; tentative D call: TRBD1 (5 bases). V lost 5 bases and J 2 bases, leaving 10 bases between the germline ends. The germline gives CDR1 SEHNR, CDR2 FQNEAQ (reference sequence). This CDR3 has 13 residues. CDR3 in amino acids: CASSLDSTYEQYF. The DNA for the CDR3 is TGTGCCAGCAGCCTCGACAGTACCTACGAGCAGTACTTC.

The rearrangement joins TRBV29-1 to TRBJ2-3, with 10 bases matching TRBD2. J was trimmed by 1 base and V by 4 bases; bases with no gene match: 8. The CDR3 consists of 16 residues. Germline CDR1 SQVTM, CDR2 ANQGSEA. The CDR3 sequence is CSVGGWLAGGTDTQYF. The CDR3 nucleotides read TGCAGCGTTGGCGGGTGGCTAGCGGGAGGCACAGATACGCAGTATTTT.

This clone has only a few counts. The genes are TRBV4-2 and TRBJ2-2, with 8 positions matching TRBD2. In germline, CDR1 is LGHNA, CDR2 YNFKEQ. The CDR3 has 16 residues. V shed 4 bases, J shed 8 bases, and the junction held 12 bases outside the gene matches. In DNA form, the CDR3 reads TGTGCCAGCAGCCTTCGAGCGGGAGAAGGCGTGGGGGAGCTGTTTTTT. Amino acid sequence: CASSLRAGEGVGELFF.

The chain links TRBV29-1 to TRBJ2-7; TRBD1 is a possible D gene (6 bases). The CDR3 is 17 amino acids. V shed 7 bases and J shed 0 bases, with 25 bases lying between them. Germline-derived CDR1 and CDR2 are SQVTM and ANQGSEA. DNA of the CDR3: TGCAGCGGGCTCGGGACAACACGAGACCGGGGCTCCTACGAGCAGTACTTC. It codes for CSGLGTTRDRGSYEQYF.

This clone was seen a handful of times. V and J are TRBV7-2 and TRBJ1-2; maybe TRBD1 (6 bases). Trimming pared 1 base from V and 7 bases from J, leaving 10 bases between. Per germline, CDR1 SGHTA and CDR2 FQGNSA. CDR3 size: 13 residues. The CDR3 nucleotides are TGTGCCAGCAGCTTAGTGAAACAGGGTGGCTACACCTTC. Its translation: CASSLVKQGGYTF.

This rearrangement joins TRBV6-1 to TRBJ2-7, with 13 bases fitting TRBD2. The V segment lost 2 bases and the J segment 2 bases; nucleotides outside the gene matches: 12. This CDR3 is 19 amino acids long. Looked up from germline, CDR1 is MNHNS and CDR2 is SASEGT. The CDR3 DNA sequence: TGTGCCAGCAGTGAATCCCAGGACAGGGGACTAGCGGGGACCTACGAGCAGTACTTC. This translates into CASSESQDRGLAGTYEQYF.

The chain joins TRBV6-1 to TRBJ2-2, with D perhaps TRBD1 (6 bases). The length of the CDR3 is 15 residues. Trimming removed 9 bases at V and 2 bases at J, with 16 bases between. Germline V lookup: CDR1 MNHNS, CDR2 SASEGT. CDR3 protein: CASSPQGPNTGELFF. CDR3 sequence (DNA): TGTGCCAGTTCTCCGCAGGGGCCAAACACCGGGGAGCTGTTTTTT.

J is TRBJ1-1 and V is TRBV7-9; D is unresolved. This CDR3 contains 13 residues. Looked up from germline, CDR1 is SEHNR and CDR2 is FQNEAQ (reference sequence). V was clipped by 7 bases and J by 0 bases, with 9 bases between them. In DNA, the CDR3 is TGTGCCAGCAAAGAAAGCCTGAACACTGAAGCTTTCTTT. Protein sequence: CASKESLNTEAFF.

This sequence joins TRBV28 and TRBJ2-7; a weak D match, TRBD2 (6 bases). The germline V gene encodes CDR1 MDHEN and CDR2 SYDVKM. The CDR3 extends over 14 amino acids. Trimming shortened V by 6 bases and J by 3 bases, and 15 bases separated the two germline ends. CDR3 DNA: TGTGCCAGCAGGATTACCGGGAGCAACTACGAGCAGTACTTC. This encodes CASRITGSNYEQYF.

The V gene is TRBV7-9, the J gene TRBJ1-4; D not certain. This CDR3 comprises 14 residues. V was cut by 2 bases and J by 4 bases, with 8 bases left in between. The V gene's germline CDR1 is SEHNR and CDR2 FQNEAQ (reference sequence). As DNA, the CDR3 is TGTGCCAGCAGCTTATTCGGTGGTAATGAAAAACTGTTTTTT. Translating it yields CASSLFGGNEKLFF.

This clone was observed a single time. This chain joins TRBV27 and TRBJ2-1, with 11 nucleotides matching TRBD1. Germline V gene data show CDR1 as MNHEY and CDR2 as SMNVEV (reference sequence). J was trimmed by 8 bases and V by 1 base; bases with no gene match: 4. CDR3 size: 15 residues. The CDR3 sequence: CASSLWDRGDDEQFF. Here the CDR3 DNA reads TGTGCCAGCAGTTTATGGGACAGGGGGGATGATGAGCAGTTCTTC.

The rearrangement uses TRBV27 and TRBJ2-5; 8 bases map to TRBD1. The J call may be faulty, since TRBJ2-7 better matches the DNA end. This CDR3 is built from 19 residues. Germline CDR1 and CDR2: MNHEY and SMNVEV (reference sequence). CDR3 protein: CASSIKAHTRQGQGYEQYF. The CDR3 nucleotides read TGTGCCAGCAGCATTAAGGCCCACACGCGACAGGGGCAGGGCTACGAGCAGTACTTC.

The table lists this clone with a few counts. The rearrangement uses TRBV5-1 and TRBJ1-1, with D tentatively TRBD1 (6 bases). V shed 5 bases and J shed 6 bases, with 20 bases lying between them. Germline-derived CDR1 and CDR2 are SGHRS and YFSETQ. The CDR3 has 15 amino acids. The CDR3, as DNA: TGCGCCAGCAGGGACGGACAGTCTAGGGGCGCTGAAGCTTTCTTT. This translates into CASRDGQSRGAEAFF.

The V gene is TRBV6-5, the J gene TRBJ2-7; 7 bases line up with TRBD1. V was pared by 3 bases and J by 3 bases, with 5 bases of the junction left unmatched. The CDR3 extends over 14 amino acids. The germline V gene has CDR1 MNHEY and CDR2 SVGAGI. CDR3 DNA: TGTGCCAGCAGTTATATAGGACAGGTCTACGAGCAGTACTTC. It codes for CASSYIGQVYEQYF.

This clone came up once. In nucleotides, the CDR3 is TGCGCCAGCAGTCCTAGACAGGGGAGCACAGATACGCAGTATTTT. Protein product: CASSPRQGSTDTQYF. The chain combines TRBV10-1 with TRBJ2-3; 8 bases fit TRBD1. Germline loops: CDR1 WNHNN, CDR2 SYGVQD (reference sequence). The CDR3 loop spans 15 amino acids. The junction had 4 bases not matched to a gene; V was cut back by 5 bases and J by 0 bases.

On this clone: Mismatch with germline at one junction end may stem from a read error. The chain is built from TRBV7-9 and TRBJ2-7; 10 bases map to TRBD2. The CDR3 runs to 15 residues. Germline assignment: CDR1 SEHNR and CDR2 FQNEAQ (reference sequence). This CDR3 reads CSSSSTSGTPYEQYF. The CDR3 bases are TGTTCCAGCAGCTCCACTAGCGGGACCCCCTACGAGCAGTACTTC.

This clone was seen a few times. V is TRBV5-4 and J is TRBJ2-5, with 11 bases matching TRBD1. The junction had 3 bases not matched to a gene; V was cut back by 1 base and J by 4 bases. Germline CDR1 and CDR2: SGHNT and YYREEE (reference sequence). The CDR3 contains 15 residues. CDR3 sequence reads: CASSLRTGGIETQYF. CDR3 sequence (DNA): TGTGCCAGCAGCTTGCGGACAGGGGGCATAGAGACCCAGTACTTC.

The chain employs TRBV6-1 and TRBJ1-5, with a weak D call TRBD1 (5 bases). The CDR3 has 17 amino acids. Trimming removed 3 bases at V and 2 bases at J, with 17 bases between. From germline, CDR1 is MNHNS and CDR2 SASEGT. CDR3 coding DNA: TGTGCCAGCAGTGAGACCCACAGGTTAGGGGGCAATCAGCCCCAGCATTTT. The encoded protein is CASSETHRLGGNQPQHF.

V usage is TRBV7-8 and J usage is TRBJ1-1, with D possibly being TRBD1 (5 bases). The ends were cut back, 3 bases at V and 0 bases at J, with 8 bases in the middle. The germline gives CDR1 SGHVS, CDR2 FQNEAQ. The CDR3 runs to 14 residues. The chain's CDR3 is CASSFGQMNTEAFF. Here the CDR3 DNA reads TGTGCCAGCAGCTTTGGACAAATGAACACTGAAGCTTTCTTT.

The gene calls are TRBV11-3 and TRBJ2-3, with 8 bases matching TRBD2. This CDR3 has 13 residues. Germline CDR1 SGHNT, CDR2 YENEEA. J was trimmed by 6 bases and V by 5 bases; bases with no gene match: 4. DNA for the CDR3: TGTGCCAGCAGCCTCGGGGGGGCTGATACGCAGTATTTT. It encodes CASSLGGADTQYF.

There are a few counts of this clone. The genes are TRBV28 and TRBJ2-7, with 9 positions matching TRBD2. Germline lookup yields CDR1 MDHEN and CDR2 SYDVKM. The trim removed 7 bases at V and 2 bases at J, leaving 3 bases unmatched. The CDR3 totals 13 residues. For the CDR3, the DNA is TGTGCCAGCAAGGCGGGAGGGGCCTACGAGCAGTACTTC. This gives the protein CASKAGGAYEQYF. Looking up the rest from reference TRBV28 and TRBJ2-7 gives the full variable domain: DVKVTQSSRYLVKRTGEKVFLECVQDMDHENMFWYRQDPGLGLRLIYFSYDVKMKEKGDIPEGYSVSREKKERFSLILESASTNQTSMYLCASKAGGAYEQYFGPGTRLTVT.

This chain joins TRBV19 and TRBJ2-2, with D maybe TRBD2 (5 bases). Germline CDR1 and CDR2: LNHDA and SQIVND (reference sequence). V lost 4 bases, J lost 0 bases, and 6 bases lay in between. The CDR3 has 14 amino acids. CDR3: CASSRGTNTGELFF. The CDR3 DNA sequence: TGTGCCAGTAGTAGAGGGACGAACACCGGGGAGCTGTTTTTT.

This chain joins TRBV5-1 and TRBJ1-3; no firm D call. This CDR3 contains 13 residues. With 2 bases removed from V and 5 bases from J, the gap between germline ends came to 8 bases. Germline-derived CDR1 and CDR2 are SGHRS and YFSETQ. This chain's CDR3 is CASSLEGRNTIYF. CDR3 bases: TGCGCCAGCAGCTTAGAGGGCAGAAACACCATATATTTT.

This chain joins TRBV2 and TRBJ1-1, with 7 bases identical to TRBD1. From germline, CDR1 is SNHLY and CDR2 FYNNEI. Losses at the gene ends were 6 bases for V and 2 bases for J; bases not matched to a gene: 6. This CDR3 has 14 amino acids. This CDR3 is CASSLRGRNTEAFF. The CDR3 region has the DNA TGTGCCAGCAGCCTCAGGGGGAGAAACACTGAAGCTTTCTTT.

This clone appeared once. The chain employs TRBV5-1 and TRBJ1-2; no definite D call. CDR1 is SGHRS and CDR2 is YFSETQ in the germline V gene. The ends were cut back, 0 bases at V and 4 bases at J, with 13 bases in the middle. The length of the CDR3 is 15 residues. This CDR3 reads CASSLDPSGLYGYTF. In nucleotides, the CDR3 is TGCGCCAGCAGCTTGGATCCGTCAGGACTCTATGGCTACACCTTC.

The V and J genes are TRBV4-1 and TRBJ2-5; TRBD2 aligns across 10 bases. This CDR3 has 17 amino acids. Germline V CDR1 and CDR2: MGHRA, YSYEKL. The trim removed 4 bases at V and 2 bases at J, leaving 10 bases unmatched. This CDR3 reads CASSLLVASGRQETQYF. CDR3 nucleotide sequence: TGCGCCAGCAGCCTCTTGGTGGCTAGCGGGAGACAAGAGACCCAGTACTTC.

The genes are TRBV5-6 and TRBJ1-6, with D uncertain. Trimming removed 9 bases from V and 14 bases from J, with 21 bases in between. The germline V gene has CDR1 SGHDT and CDR2 YYEEEE. The CDR3 is made up of 13 amino acids. The CDR3 loop is CATASQGSKTLHF. The CDR3 DNA reads TGTGCCACAGCATCCCAAGGGAGTAAAACCCTCCACTTT.

This chain connects TRBV27 to TRBJ2-7; 7 bases agree with TRBD2. Trimming took 6 bases from V and 3 from J; bases not matched to a gene: 5. The germline V gene encodes CDR1 MNHEY and CDR2 SMNVEV (reference sequence). The CDR3 is 13 residues long. The CDR3 nucleotides are TGTGCCAGCAGCCGGGACTACTACTACGAGCAGTACTTC. Its translation is CASSRDYYYEQYF.

The chain employs TRBV7-6 and TRBJ2-7, with TRBD1 matching over 9 bases. The CDR3 loop spans 14 amino acids. V shed 5 bases, J shed 3 bases, and the junction held 5 bases outside the gene matches. Germline V gene sequence: CDR1 SGHVS, CDR2 FNYEAQ. The CDR3 protein is CASSEGQGYYEQYF. DNA for the CDR3: TGTGCCAGCAGCGAGGGACAGGGCTACTACGAGCAGTACTTC.

V and J are TRBV27 and TRBJ1-1, with TRBD1 identical over 12 bases. Germline V lookup: CDR1 MNHEY, CDR2 SMNVEV (reference sequence). The CDR3 runs to 16 residues. V trimming: 6 bases; J trimming: 4 bases; junction bases outside the gene matches: 9. Written as DNA, the CDR3 is TGTGCCAGCAGCGCTACCGGGACAGGGGGCGGCACTGAAGCTTTCTTT. Protein sequence: CASSATGTGGGTEAFF.